Following are 24 T cell receptor beta chains from one sample sequenced in a study of cytomegalovirus exposure and HLA in healthy donors. The study ran its PCR with 60 Vbeta and 13 Jbeta primers. The repertoire was sequenced with immunoSEQ multiplex PCR; TCRdb's copy has only in-frame clones and lacks some. The sample consists of tens of thousands of clones, about 68% of them appearing once. The sample consisted of PBMCs. The source of these receptors is a woman aged 50 to 60 in good health and CMV-seropositive.

The chain recombines TRBV6-5 with TRBJ2-7; D may be TRBD1 (5 bases). CDR3 length equals 13 residues. Trimming removed 5 bases at V and 3 bases at J, with 11 bases between. Germline V gene sequence: CDR1 MNHEY, CDR2 SVGAGI. The CDR3 DNA follows: TGTGCCAGCAGTGCATACAGGATCTACGAGCAGTACGTC. Translation: CASSAYRIYEQYV.

CDR3 nucleotide sequence: TGCAGCGGAATCAGGGGGCCAGAGACCCAGTACTTC. Translated: CSGIRGPETQYF. This chain connects TRBV29-1 to TRBJ2-5; 8 bases align to TRBD1. Germline-derived CDR1 and CDR2 are SQVTM and ANQGSEA. With V trimmed by 7 bases and J by 4 bases, 5 bases remained unmatched. The CDR3 is made up of 12 amino acids.

This sequence joins TRBV6-5 and TRBJ1-1; 10 bases line up with TRBD1. Germline trimming cut 7 bases from V and 6 bases from J; bases unmatched to any gene: 5. Germline lookup yields CDR1 MNHEY and CDR2 SVGAGI. The CDR3 is made up of 13 amino acids. CDR3 in DNA: TGTGCCAGCAACCGGGACAGGGGATCTGAAGCTTTCTTT. It is translated as CASNRDRGSEAFF.

This chain uses TRBV27 with TRBJ1-1, with a weak D call TRBD1 (6 bases). V lost 6 bases to trimming and J lost 6 bases, with 8 bases between them. The CDR3 length is 11 residues. Per the germline V gene, CDR1 is MNHEY and CDR2 is SMNVEV (reference sequence). The CDR3 is CASRGGAEAFF. The CDR3 DNA is TGTGCCAGCAGAGGGGGGGCTGAAGCTTTCTTT.

The V call is TRBV28, the J call TRBJ1-1; D is uncertain. The CDR3 consists of 15 residues. From germline, CDR1 is MDHEN and CDR2 SYDVKM. The V end lost 6 bases, the J end lost 0 bases, and 14 bases lay between the germline ends. CDR3: CASRRAGVMNTEAFF. In DNA, the CDR3 is TGTGCCAGCAGGCGGGCTGGGGTCATGAACACTGAAGCTTTCTTT.

The chain employs TRBV2 and TRBJ2-5; 8 nucleotides align to TRBD2. CDR1 SNHLY and CDR2 FYNNEI come from the germline V gene. With 8 bases clipped from V and 2 bases from J, the junction kept 13 bases outside the gene matches. CDR3 length: 16 amino acids. CDR3 nucleotides: TGTGCCAGCGAGTGGGCGGCGGGGGGCTTACAAGAGACCCAGTACTTC. Its protein product is CASEWAAGGLQETQYF.

This clone was detected once. The V and J genes are TRBV28 and TRBJ1-1; D remains ambiguous. V was cut by 3 bases and J by 9 bases, with 11 bases left in between. This CDR3 has 12 residues. Germline V gene lookup returns CDR1 MDHEN and CDR2 SYDVKM. CDR3: CASSFLHYKAFF. The DNA for the CDR3 is TGTGCCAGCAGTTTTCTGCACTATAAAGCTTTCTTT. Based on the CDR3 plus reference TRBV28 and TRBJ1-1, the full variable domain is DVKVTQSSRYLVKRTGEKVFLECVQDMDHENMFWYRQDPGLGLRLIYFSYDVKMKEKGDIPEGYSVSREKKERFSLILESASTNQTSMYLCASSFLHYKAFFGQGTRLTVV.

This chain links TRBV11-2 with TRBJ1-2; 8 positions agree with TRBD1. The CDR3 consists of 14 residues. V gave up 3 bases and J gave up 14 bases; unmatched junction bases: 14. Germline values: CDR1 SGHAT, CDR2 FQNNGV. DNA of the CDR3: TGTGCCAGCAGCTTTCAGGGGCAGGGGGCCCCCGGGACCTTC. Translated: CASSFQGQGAPGTF.

The chain joins TRBV10-3 to TRBJ2-3, with 8 bases matching TRBD1. The CDR3 is made up of 15 amino acids. Unmatched junction bases numbered 4, after V lost 5 bases and J lost 0 bases. The V gene's germline CDR1 is ENHRY and CDR2 SYGVKD. The CDR3 loop is CAISFQGASTDTQYF. The CDR3 DNA reads TGTGCCATCAGTTTCCAGGGGGCTAGCACAGATACGCAGTATTTT.

The genes are TRBV9 and TRBJ2-3; 7 bases fit TRBD2. CDR1 is SGDLS and CDR2 is YYNGEE in the germline V gene. V was pared by 0 bases and J by 6 bases, with 7 bases of the junction left unmatched. This CDR3 spans 15 amino acids. The CDR3 is CASSVGVGEGDTQYF. The CDR3, as DNA: TGTGCCAGCAGCGTAGGTGTGGGGGAGGGCGATACGCAGTATTTT.

This clone was recorded a few times. The rearrangement uses TRBV7-9 and TRBJ2-3, with TRBD2 identical over 9 bases. V gave up 4 bases and J gave up 2 bases; unmatched junction bases: 7. In germline, CDR1 is SEHNR, CDR2 FQNEAQ (reference sequence). The CDR3 is 16 amino acids. DNA for the CDR3: TGTGCCAGCAGCTCCGGGGGCGGGGGGGACACAGATACGCAGTATTTT. It encodes CASSSGGGGDTDTQYF.

V and J are TRBV10-2 and TRBJ1-2, with a tentative D call TRBD1 (6 bases). The CDR3 loop spans 13 amino acids. Germline CDR1 is WSHSY and CDR2 is SAAADI. V lost 4 bases to trimming and J lost 5 bases, with 11 bases between them. Here the CDR3 DNA reads TGCGCCAGCAGTGGCACAGGGCAGTATGGCTACACCTTC. This gives the protein CASSGTGQYGYTF.

A single count supports this clone. CDR3 DNA sequence: TGTGCTAGTGGTAGAACACCCGGGGTTGGGGGCCTGAACACTGAAGCTTTCTTT. Residues: CASGRTPGVGGLNTEAFF. The V gene is TRBV12-5, the J gene TRBJ1-1; possibly TRBD1 for D (6 bases). The CDR3 extends over 18 amino acids. The V and J ends lost 5 bases and 0 bases respectively, with 22 bases between them. The germline V gene has CDR1 LGHNT and CDR2 FRNRAP.

As for this clone: Other DNA sequences within the sample encode an identical CDR3. This sequence joins TRBV5-6 and TRBJ1-3; D remains ambiguous. This CDR3 is built from 14 residues. Deletions cut 5 bases from V and 0 bases from J, with 9 bases between. From germline, CDR1 is SGHDT and CDR2 YYEEEE. The CDR3 DNA reads TGTGCCAGCAGTTTAGCTAACTCTGGAAACACCATATATTTT. The encoded protein is CASSLANSGNTIYF.

This clone was picked up a small number of times. The gene calls are TRBV5-1 and TRBJ1-4, with D unclear. This CDR3 has 14 amino acids. Germline CDR1 SGHRS, CDR2 YFSETQ. The V end lost 4 bases, the J end lost 6 bases, and 13 bases lay between the germline ends. CDR3 residues: CASSKGSEDEKLFF. The CDR3 nucleotides read TGCGCCAGCAGCAAAGGTTCTGAGGATGAAAAACTGTTTTTT.

The chain couples TRBV6-5 to TRBJ2-5, with D possibly matching TRBD2 (6 bases). The CDR3 has 15 amino acids. Germline lookup yields CDR1 MNHEY and CDR2 SVGAGI. The V gene lost 0 bases and the J gene lost 2 bases, with 10 bases spanning the gap. CDR3 residues: CASSYSWTTQETQYF. In DNA, the CDR3 is TGTGCCAGCAGTTACTCGTGGACTACTCAAGAGACCCAGTACTTC.

The V call is TRBV2, the J call TRBJ2-7; possible D gene TRBD2, 5 bases. CDR3 length: 12 residues. V was clipped by 8 bases and J by 2 bases, with 10 bases between them. CDR1 and CDR2 (germline): SNHLY, FYNNEI. The CDR3 region has the DNA TGTGCCAGCGGGAGATTTACCTACGAGCAGTACGTC. This gives the protein CASGRFTYEQYV.

This sequence joins TRBV10-3 and TRBJ2-3; TRBD1 matches at 10 bases. The CDR3 is 15 amino acids. With 10 bases clipped from V and 2 bases from J, the junction kept 9 bases outside the gene matches. Looked up from germline, CDR1 is ENHRY and CDR2 is SYGVKD. The CDR3, as DNA: TGTGCCACCACGGCGACAGGGGGCGACACAGATACGCAGTATTTT. Amino acids: CATTATGGDTDTQYF.

This clone was detected once. The chain carries TRBV10-3 and TRBJ1-5; TRBD1 might be the D (6 bases). The CDR3 has 16 residues. Per germline, CDR1 ENHRY and CDR2 SYGVKD. V shed 7 bases and J shed 6 bases, with 22 bases lying between them. The CDR3 DNA follows: TGTGCCATCACCCCAGGGAGGGGGGCCTCGGGTCAGCCCCAGCATTTT. As protein: CAITPGRGASGQPQHF.

J is TRBJ2-1 and V is TRBV5-1; tentative D call: TRBD2 (6 bases). V lost 1 base and J 0 bases, leaving 11 bases between the germline ends. The CDR3 covers 16 residues. Germline V gives CDR1 SGHRS, CDR2 YFSETQ. In DNA, the CDR3 is TGCGCCAGCAGCTTGAGGCTAGCGATCTCCTACAATGAGCAGTTCTTC. Protein: CASSLRLAISYNEQFF.

This clone showed up just a few times. The V call is TRBV10-3, the J call TRBJ1-1; possible D gene TRBD1, 5 bases. Germline V gene sequence: CDR1 ENHRY, CDR2 SYGVKD. V was trimmed by 7 bases and J by 2 bases, leaving 14 bases between them. This CDR3 has 14 residues. The DNA of the CDR3 is TGTGCCATCAACTCAGGGTTCAGTAACACTGAAGCTTTCTTT. Protein sequence: CAINSGFSNTEAFF.

This clone came up once. The chain has TRBV7-9 and TRBJ1-4, with D possibly matching TRBD1 (5 bases). Germline CDR1 is SEHNR and CDR2 is FQNEAQ (reference sequence). Trimming left V 8 bases short and J 1 base short, with 11 bases between. This CDR3 spans 14 amino acids. CDR3 protein: CASRAGGTNEKLFF. CDR3 DNA: TGTGCCAGCCGAGCCGGGGGAACTAATGAAAAACTGTTTTTT.

CDR3: CAIPTGTDSNQPQHF. CDR3 nucleotides: TGTGCCATCCCGACCGGGACAGATAGCAATCAGCCCCAGCATTTT. The chain couples TRBV28 to TRBJ1-5, with 7 nucleotides matching TRBD1. Germline V gene sequence: CDR1 MDHEN, CDR2 SYDVKM. Trimming cost V 10 bases and J 0 bases; bases outside gene matches: 9. The CDR3 sequence is 15 residues long.

The rearrangement links TRBV14 to TRBJ1-1, with 7 bases matching TRBD1. The CDR3 length is 19 residues. Looked up from germline, CDR1 is SGHDN and CDR2 is FVKESK. V was pared by 3 bases and J by 1 base, with 17 bases of the junction left unmatched. DNA of the CDR3: TGTGCCAGCAGCCACCTCATGGGCAGGGGGTTGACTAAGAACACTGAAGCTTTCTTT. Its protein product is CASSHLMGRGLTKNTEAFF.